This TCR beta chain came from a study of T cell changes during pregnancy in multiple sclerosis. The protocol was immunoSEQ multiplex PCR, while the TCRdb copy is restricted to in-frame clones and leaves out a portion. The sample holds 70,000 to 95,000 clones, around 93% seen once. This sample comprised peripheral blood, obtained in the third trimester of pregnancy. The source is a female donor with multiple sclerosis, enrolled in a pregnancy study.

CDR3 amino acids: CASSLVGDTGGTDTQYF. CDR3 nucleotide sequence: TGTGCCAGCAGCTTAGTAGGGGATACAGGGGGCACAGATACGCAGTATTTT. The rearrangement uses TRBV11-1 and TRBJ2-3, with 7 bases fitting TRBD1. This CDR3 is built from 17 residues. The J segment lost 1 base and the V segment lost 1 base, leaving 8 bases of the junction unmatched. Germline CDR1 and CDR2: SGHAT and FQDESV (reference sequence). The variable domain in full, with the rest retrieved from reference TRBV11-1 and TRBJ2-3, is EAEVAQSPRYKITEKSQAVAFWCDPISGHATLYWYRQILGQGPELLVQFQDESVVDDSQLPKDRFSAERLKGVDSTLKIQPAELGDSAMYLCASSLVGDTGGTDTQYFGPGTRLTVL.